This T cell receptor (beta chain) was observed in a study of CD8 T cells in Susac syndrome. CDR1 and CDR2 (germline): SEHNR, FQNEAQ (reference sequence). The CDR3 contains 11 residues. Between the trimmed V and J ends, which lost 3 bases and 6 bases, there was a span of 4 bases. This clonotype was counted between two and nine times. With random hexamers, reverse transcription was performed on about 0.45 to 1 ug of RNA. TCRdb itself ran the immunoSEQ multiplex PCR reads through MiXCR, one entry per CDR3 protein. The table has 84,000 or so distinct CDR3 sequences, approximately 96% seen once; the top ten hold about 0.39%.

Sequencing was carried out using CD8+ T cells from PBMCs. The rearrangement joins TRBV7-9 to TRBJ2-3; D is unclear. The TCR comes from a human donor with Susac syndrome. The chain's CDR3 is CASSFGDTQYF. CDR3 nucleotide sequence: TGTGCCAGCAGCTTCGGGGATACGCAGTATTTT.